This paragraph covers one T cell receptor beta chain sequence. The antigen remains undetermined. These data come from a study of cytomegalovirus exposure and HLA in healthy donors. General study results and limits: The records held CMV serostatus as the only immune exposure information. Cytomegalovirus-associated status was assigned to some 160 TCR beta chains. TCR beta sequences reportedly predicted most subjects' HLA-A and HLA-B alleles accurately.

The germline V and J ends were trimmed by 7 bases and 6 bases, with 19 bases remaining between them. The CDR3 is 15 residues long. CDR1 MDHEN and CDR2 SYDVKM come from the germline V gene. PCR involved 60 Vbeta and 13 Jbeta primers. The method was immunoSEQ multiplex PCR; TCRdb's version includes in-frame clones alone and lacks a portion of them. The sample has 130,000 or so clones, about 82% seen once. The material sequenced was PBMCs. The rearrangement uses TRBV28 and TRBJ2-1, with D possibly TRBD2 on 6 matching bases. The TCR sequence derives from a female donor in good health and CMV-seropositive. CDR3 protein: CASKATRVGGNEQFF. The CDR3 coding sequence is TGTGCCAGCAAGGCGACCAGGGTGGGGGGCAATGAGCAGTTCTTC. Together with reference TRBV28 and TRBJ2-1, the CDR3 gives the full variable domain: DVKVTQSSRYLVKRTGEKVFLECVQDMDHENMFWYRQDPGLGLRLIYFSYDVKMKEKGDIPEGYSVSREKKERFSLILESASTNQTSMYLCASKATRVGGNEQFFGPGTRLTVL.